These 22 T cell receptor beta chains were all obtained from the same sample, sequenced in a study of T cells after yellow fever vaccination. One entry per CDR3 protein results from TCRdb running MiXCR on the 5' RACE reads. The table lists hundreds of thousands of distinct CDR3 sequences, 13% of them singletons. Material: PBMCs, obtained on the day of the yellow fever booster vaccination. Receptor source: a man aged 25-45 years who received the YFV17D yellow fever vaccine.

J is TRBJ2-2 and V is TRBV7-8; 7 positions match TRBD1. Germline CDR1 and CDR2: SGHVS and FQNEAQ. The CDR3 extends over 16 amino acids. After removal of 4 bases from V and 3 bases from J, the junction contained 8 bases not matched to a gene. CDR3 protein: CASSSMTGIDTGELFF. CDR3 nucleotides: TGTGCCAGCAGCTCTATGACAGGGATCGACACCGGGGAGCTGTTTTTT.

This clonotype was seen a handful of times. The rearrangement links TRBV21-1 to TRBJ2-7; TRBD2, as called in the table, went unchecked against the DNA. TRBV21-1 has pseudogene status. The CDR3 runs to 16 residues. CDR3 loop: CASSKIRAAESYEQYF. The CDR3 DNA is TGTGCCAGCAGCAAGATTAGAGCGGCAGAGTCCTACGAGCAGTACTTC.

This chain connects TRBV28 to TRBJ2-7, with no clear D. The ends were cut back, 8 bases at V and 4 bases at J, with 18 bases in the middle. There are 14 residues in the CDR3. The V gene's germline CDR1 is MDHEN and CDR2 SYDVKM. CDR3 sequence (DNA): TGTGCCAGCGGTAATCTTGGGCAGAGGTACGAGCAGTACTTC. It translates to CASGNLGQRYEQYF.

The chain couples TRBV7-2 to TRBJ1-1, with 7 bases lining up with TRBD1. CDR1 and CDR2 from the germline V gene are SGHTA and FQGNSA. V lost 6 bases to trimming and J lost 5 bases; unmatched junction nucleotides: 12. The length of the CDR3 is 15 residues. The CDR3 here is CASSRGGHSGTEAFF. Here the CDR3 DNA reads TGTGCCAGCAGTCGAGGGGGCCACAGCGGGACTGAAGCTTTCTTT.

The chain recombines TRBV10-3 with TRBJ2-1, with 10 bases fitting TRBD2. The germline V gene encodes CDR1 ENHRY and CDR2 SYGVKD. The CDR3 is made up of 14 amino acids. V shed 8 bases and J 5 bases; nucleotides not matched to a gene: 6. DNA of the CDR3: TGTGCCATCGGGGAGCGGGAGGGTGACAATGAGCAGTTCTTC. Its translation is CAIGEREGDNEQFF.

This clonotype was counted a few times. V is TRBV19 and J is TRBJ2-7; the match to TRBD2 covers 10 bases. In germline, CDR1 is LNHDA, CDR2 SQIVND (reference sequence). Trimming cost V 5 bases and J 1 base; bases outside gene matches: 8. The CDR3 runs 16 residues. CDR3 nucleotide sequence: TGTGCCAGTAGTGTCCGGACTAGCGGAGGATCCTACGAGCAGTACTTC. Amino acids: CASSVRTSGGSYEQYF.

This clonotype has only a few counts. V gene TRBV6-2 or TRBV6-3 combines with J gene TRBJ2-1; D is possibly TRBD2 (6 bases). Trimming removed 7 bases at V and 0 bases at J, with 13 bases between. This CDR3 has 15 amino acids. Looked up from germline, CDR1 is MNHEY and CDR2 is SVGEGT. The CDR3 is CASTSGGSSYNEQFF. The CDR3 DNA sequence: TGTGCCAGCACCTCCGGAGGGAGCTCCTACAATGAGCAGTTCTTC.

This clonotype was detected a few times. V usage is TRBV6-1 and J usage is TRBJ1-4, with D perhaps matching TRBD1 (6 bases). V was pared by 7 bases and J by 11 bases, with 20 bases between. Germline V gene sequence: CDR1 MNHNS, CDR2 SASEGT. The CDR3 length is 14 residues. The CDR3 coding sequence is TGTGCCAGCAAAAAGGGGGTTATGGATCTGAAACTGTTTTTT. Its protein is CASKKGVMDLKLFF.

The chain is built from TRBV28 and TRBJ1-1; D is undetermined. V was clipped by 1 base and J by 7 bases, with 10 bases between them. The V gene's germline CDR1 is MDHEN and CDR2 SYDVKM. CDR3 size: 13 residues. The CDR3 region has the DNA TGTGCCAGCAGTTTATCCCACTCGGTTGAAGCTTTCTTT. Translation: CASSLSHSVEAFF.

The rearrangement uses TRBV20-1 and TRBJ2-5; 7 nucleotides agree with TRBD2. Germline lookup yields CDR1 DFQATT and CDR2 SNEGSKA (reference sequence). J was trimmed by 1 base and V by 6 bases; bases with no gene match: 23. The CDR3 sequence is 19 residues long. CDR3 amino acids: CSAPDGGTRMAGVQETQYF. The CDR3, as DNA: TGCAGTGCCCCCGACGGCGGAACTAGAATGGCGGGAGTCCAAGAGACCCAGTACTTC.

This clonotype was found a few times. The chain links TRBV27 to TRBJ2-7; a possible D gene is TRBD1 (6 bases). CDR1 is MNHEY and CDR2 is SMNVEV in the germline V gene (reference sequence). Trimming removed 2 bases from V and 5 bases from J, with 10 bases in between. The CDR3 length is 13 residues. The CDR3 DNA follows: TGTGCCAGCAGTTTACTGGGGGCAAACGAGCAGTACTTC. It encodes CASSLLGANEQYF.

The chain couples TRBV23-1 to TRBJ2-7, with TRBD1 identical over 10 bases. TRBV23-1 is an open reading frame whose function is uncertain. With V trimmed by 3 bases and J by 5 bases, 7 bases remained unmatched. The CDR3 consists of 15 residues. CDR3 protein: CASSHRQGAYDEQYF. In nucleotides, the CDR3 is TGCGCCAGCAGTCATAGACAGGGGGCTTATGACGAGCAGTACTTC.

This clonotype counts as medium-sized. Here the CDR3 reads CASSTREIEQFF. CDR3 nucleotides: TGTGCCAGCAGCACCCGGGAGATTGAGCAGTTCTTC. The chain employs TRBV11-2 and TRBJ2-1, with a tentative D call TRBD2 (6 bases). This CDR3 region has 12 residues. CDR1 is SGHAT and CDR2 is FQNNGV in the germline V gene. Trimming shortened V by 5 bases and J by 9 bases, and 11 bases separated the two germline ends. Looking up the rest from reference TRBV11-2 and TRBJ2-1 gives the full variable domain: EAGVAQSPRYKIIEKRQSVAFWCNPISGHATLYWYQQILGQGPKLLIQFQNNGVVDDSQLPKDRFSAERLKGVDSTLKIQPAKLEDSAVYLCASSTREIEQFFGPGTRLTVL.

This clonotype was detected a few times. V usage is TRBV6-1 and J usage is TRBJ1-1; TRBD1 is a possible D gene (6 bases). Deletions cut 6 bases from V and 2 bases from J, with 13 bases between. The CDR3 length is 14 residues. Germline V gene data show CDR1 as MNHNS and CDR2 as SASEGT. CDR3 residues: CASSRQVENTEAFF. The CDR3 region has the DNA TGTGCCAGCAGCAGACAGGTCGAAAACACTGAAGCTTTCTTT.

This clonotype was picked up a small number of times. CDR3 loop: CSSLRNQPQHF. The DNA of the CDR3 is TGCAGCTCTCTTCGCAATCAGCCCCAGCATTTT. The chain combines TRBV29-1 with TRBJ1-5, with D unclear. This CDR3 is 11 amino acids long. Germline CDR1 is SQVTM and CDR2 is ANQGSEA. V lost 8 bases and J 2 bases, leaving 7 bases between the germline ends.

This rearrangement joins TRBV3-1 to TRBJ2-7; 15 nucleotides agree with TRBD2. Germline V lookup: CDR1 LGHDT, CDR2 YNNKEL (reference sequence). CDR3 size: 16 residues. The J segment lost 7 bases and the V segment lost 4 bases, leaving 8 bases of the junction unmatched. CDR3 amino acids: CASSRGLAGGPGEQYF. For the CDR3, the DNA is TGTGCCAGCAGCCGAGGACTAGCGGGAGGGCCGGGGGAGCAGTACTTC.

This clonotype was picked up a small number of times. The chain is built from TRBV29-1 and TRBJ2-1; possible D gene TRBD2, 6 bases. V was clipped by 8 bases and J by 0 bases, with 11 bases between them. This CDR3 contains 13 residues. CDR1 and CDR2 (germline): SQVTM, ANQGSEA. The CDR3 is CSSDGSSYNEQFF. The DNA for the CDR3 is TGCAGCTCAGACGGGAGCTCCTACAATGAGCAGTTCTTC.

V is TRBV7-3 and J is TRBJ2-3; D is uncertain. V lost 10 bases, J lost 0 bases, and 11 bases lay in between. The CDR3 has 13 amino acids. Germline V lookup: CDR1 SGHTA, CDR2 FQGTGA. CDR3 coding DNA: TGTGCCACCCGGAATCGGAGCACAGATACGCAGTATTTT. This codes for CATRNRSTDTQYF.

This clonotype was detected only a few times. This chain connects TRBV5-5 to TRBJ1-1; TRBD1 matches at 9 bases. Per germline, CDR1 SGHKS and CDR2 YYEKEE (reference sequence). CDR3 size: 17 residues. V shed 4 bases and J 3 bases; nucleotides not matched to a gene: 13. CDR3 bases: TGTGCCAGCAGCCTCGAATACAGGGGGCGAGGAGACACTGAAGCTTTCTTT. Its protein is CASSLEYRGRGDTEAFF.

This chain links TRBV7-2 with TRBJ2-7, with a tentative D call TRBD2 (6 bases). There are 16 residues in the CDR3. Per the germline V gene, CDR1 is SGHTA and CDR2 is FQGNSA. The germline V and J ends were trimmed by 1 base and 0 bases, with 13 bases remaining between them. Written as DNA, the CDR3 is TGTGCCAGCAGCTTAGTCGGGAGTCTTAGCTCCTACGAGCAGTACTTC. It specifies CASSLVGSLSSYEQYF.

The chain links TRBV7-2 to TRBJ2-1, with D tentatively TRBD1 (5 bases). The CDR3 sequence is 11 residues long. CDR1 and CDR2 (germline): SGHTA, FQGNSA. V lost 5 bases and J 10 bases, leaving 9 bases between the germline ends. CDR3 nucleotide sequence: TGTGCCAGCAGCCCACAGGAAGAGCAGTTCTTC. Protein product: CASSPQEEQFF.

This clonotype was observed a handful of times. This chain links TRBV19 with TRBJ2-7, with D uncertain. This CDR3 has 13 amino acids. V lost 5 bases, J lost 7 bases, and 15 bases lay in between. The germline gives CDR1 LNHDA, CDR2 SQIVND (reference sequence). Written as DNA, the CDR3 is TGTGCCAGTAGTCCCCGAGCCGGCCTGGAGCAGTACTTC. The encoded protein is CASSPRAGLEQYF.